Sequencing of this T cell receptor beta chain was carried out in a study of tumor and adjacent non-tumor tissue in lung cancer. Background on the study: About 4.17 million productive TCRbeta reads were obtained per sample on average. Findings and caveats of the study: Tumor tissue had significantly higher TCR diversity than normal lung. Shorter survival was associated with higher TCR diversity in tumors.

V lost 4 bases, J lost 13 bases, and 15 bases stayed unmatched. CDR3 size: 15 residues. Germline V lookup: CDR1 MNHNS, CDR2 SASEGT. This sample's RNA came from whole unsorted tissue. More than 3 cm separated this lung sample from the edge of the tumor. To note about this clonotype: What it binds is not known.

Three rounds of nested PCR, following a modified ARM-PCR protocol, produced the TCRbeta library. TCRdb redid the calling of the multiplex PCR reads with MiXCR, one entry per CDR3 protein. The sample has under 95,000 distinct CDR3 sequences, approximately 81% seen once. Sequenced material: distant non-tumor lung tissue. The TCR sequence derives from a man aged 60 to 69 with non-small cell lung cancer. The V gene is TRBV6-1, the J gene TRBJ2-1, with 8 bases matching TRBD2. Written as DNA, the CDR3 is TGTGCCAGCAGTGTCATAACGACTAGCGTGGGTGAACAGTTCTTC. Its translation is CASSVITTSVGEQFF.